This TCR beta chain was captured in a study of T cell clonotyping in hematopoietic cell transplantation. Of note for this clone: Its matching antigen is unknown.

Study-wide findings and caveats: Without cell sorting, CD4 versus CD8 contributions remain unresolved. After transplant, recipient diversity fell while pathologically expanded clonotypes grew through day 180. Few recipient clonotypes overlapped donors; over 95% were de novo at given depth.

The protocol was immunoSEQ multiplex PCR, while the TCRdb copy is restricted to in-frame clones and leaves out a portion. Among some 40,000 clones listed, about 96% were seen once. From germline, CDR1 is LNHDA and CDR2 SQIVND (reference sequence). The trim removed 0 bases at V and 2 bases at J, leaving 7 bases unmatched. The CDR3 is 16 amino acids. This clonotype was sampled from a man aged 30-40 years in good health. Some clones in this sample may be carry-over from other donors' samples. The rearrangement joins TRBV19 to TRBJ2-7; the match to TRBD1 covers 7 bases. The sequencing input was peripheral blood mononuclear cells. This CDR3 is CASSIEETGFPYEQYF. In DNA form, the CDR3 reads TGTGCCAGTAGTATAGAAGAGACAGGGTTCCCCTACGAGCAGTACTTC.